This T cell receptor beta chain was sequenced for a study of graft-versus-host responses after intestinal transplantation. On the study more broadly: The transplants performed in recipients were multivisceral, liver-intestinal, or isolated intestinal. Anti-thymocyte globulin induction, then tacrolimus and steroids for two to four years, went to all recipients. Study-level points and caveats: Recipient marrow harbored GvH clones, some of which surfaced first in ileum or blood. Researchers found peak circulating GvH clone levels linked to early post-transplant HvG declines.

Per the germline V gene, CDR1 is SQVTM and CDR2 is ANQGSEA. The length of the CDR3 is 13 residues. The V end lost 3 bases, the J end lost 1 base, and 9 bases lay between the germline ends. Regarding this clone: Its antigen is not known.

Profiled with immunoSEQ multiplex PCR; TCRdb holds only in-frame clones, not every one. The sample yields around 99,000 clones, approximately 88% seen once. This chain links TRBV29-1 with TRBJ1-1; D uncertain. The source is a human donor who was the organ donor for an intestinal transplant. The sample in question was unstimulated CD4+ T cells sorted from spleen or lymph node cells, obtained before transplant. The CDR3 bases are TGCAGCGTTGACACAGAGAAGAACACTGAAGCTTTCTTT. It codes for CSVDTEKNTEAFF.